Below are 14 T cell receptor beta chains sequenced from a single sample in a study of shared T cell receptors in the human thymus. Clones were read by immunoSEQ multiplex PCR, and TCRdb kept only the in-frame ones, dropping some. Of about 380,000 clones detected, roughly 94% appear once; the ten largest clones hold roughly 0.02%. Sequencing input: thymocytes. The receptor set was obtained from a human donor.

The rearrangement links TRBV14 to TRBJ1-2, with D maybe TRBD1 (6 bases). The V and J ends lost 1 base and 0 bases respectively, with 24 bases between them. The CDR3 spans 20 residues. CDR1 and CDR2 from the germline V gene are SGHDN and FVKESK. The CDR3 loop reads CASSQGNRGQDTPANYGYTF. CDR3 sequence (DNA): TGTGCCAGCAGCCAAGGCAACCGGGGGCAGGATACTCCAGCTAACTATGGCTACACCTTC.

This clone was observed a single time. The V call is TRBV6-6, the J call TRBJ2-7, with D unresolved. The V end was cut by 4 bases, the J end by 1 base, with 11 bases between. This CDR3 comprises 14 residues. CDR1 is MNHNY and CDR2 is SVGAGI in the germline V gene (reference sequence). CDR3 sequence reads: CASSFNFLSYEQYF. The CDR3 DNA sequence: TGTGCCAGCAGTTTTAACTTCCTTTCCTACGAGCAGTACTTC.

The rearrangement joins TRBV5-1 to TRBJ1-1; unclear D gene. Trimming took 7 bases from V and 0 from J, leaving 10 bases between them. CDR1 is SGHRS and CDR2 is YFSETQ in the germline V gene. CDR3 length equals 13 residues. This chain's CDR3 is CASARALNTEAFF. CDR3 DNA: TGCGCCAGCGCCCGCGCGTTGAACACTGAAGCTTTCTTT.

The J gene is TRBJ2-1, the V gene TRBV27; D perhaps matches TRBD2 (5 bases). CDR3 length equals 16 residues. Trimming took off 6 bases at V and 4 bases at J, with 19 bases between the two ends. Germline-derived CDR1 and CDR2 are MNHEY and SMNVEV (reference sequence). The CDR3 protein is CASSLTGVQGYNEQFF. CDR3 DNA: TGTGCCAGCAGCTTAACCGGGGTTCAAGGGTACAATGAGCAGTTCTTC.

This clone was detected once. The chain couples TRBV6-1 to TRBJ1-4; D remains ambiguous. The CDR3 contains 14 residues. With 4 bases removed from V and 5 bases from J, the gap between germline ends came to 11 bases. Germline V gives CDR1 MNHNS, CDR2 SASEGT. This chain's CDR3 is CASSAPFGNEKLFF. DNA of the CDR3: TGTGCCAGCAGTGCCCCTTTTGGGAATGAAAAACTGTTTTTT.

This rearrangement joins TRBV30 to TRBJ1-1; the D is unclear. The CDR3 covers 16 residues. Trimming cost V 4 bases and J 3 bases, with 21 bases left between them. CDR1 GTSNPN and CDR2 SVGIG come from the germline V gene (reference sequence). The CDR3 coding sequence is TGTGCCTGGATTCGAGCGAGAGTCAGGAGACACACTGAAGCTTTCTTT. The encoded protein is CAWIRARVRRHTEAFF.

The chain carries TRBV5-5 and TRBJ2-3; 11 nucleotides agree with TRBD2. CDR3 length: 16 residues. The V gene's germline CDR1 is SGHKS and CDR2 YYEKEE (reference sequence). V was clipped by 3 bases and J by 4 bases; unmatched bases: 7. The CDR3 DNA reads as TGTGCCAGCAGCTACTCCGGGACTAGCGGATCAGATACGCAGTATTTT. Protein sequence: CASSYSGTSGSDTQYF.

The chain combines TRBV28 with TRBJ1-3; D perhaps matches TRBD1 (5 bases). The V and J ends lost 8 bases and 0 bases respectively, with 23 bases between them. There are 18 residues in the CDR3. Germline lookup yields CDR1 MDHEN and CDR2 SYDVKM. The CDR3 nucleotides are TGTGCCAGCGGCCTCCCGGGACGGTCTAGGGACTCTGGAAACACCATATATTTT. It encodes CASGLPGRSRDSGNTIYF.

This chain uses TRBV6-1 with TRBJ1-1; no firm D call. V lost 7 bases, J lost 2 bases, and 11 bases lay in between. The CDR3 runs 13 residues. Looked up from germline, CDR1 is MNHNS and CDR2 is SASEGT. The DNA for the CDR3 is TGTGCCAGCATGTTCTGGCCTAACACTGAAGCTTTCTTT. Protein sequence: CASMFWPNTEAFF.

The J gene is TRBJ1-1, the V gene TRBV11-2, with D maybe TRBD1 (6 bases). The length of the CDR3 is 17 residues. CDR1 and CDR2 (germline): SGHAT, FQNNGV. Trimming removed 1 base from V and 8 bases from J, with 23 bases in between. CDR3: CASSLVGAVGGHQEAFF. CDR3 coding DNA: TGTGCCAGCAGCTTAGTCGGGGCGGTGGGGGGACACCAAGAAGCTTTCTTT.

This sequence joins TRBV28 and TRBJ1-2; D is ambiguous. The CDR3 extends over 13 amino acids. The ends were cut back, 7 bases at V and 4 bases at J, with 13 bases in the middle. In germline, CDR1 is MDHEN, CDR2 SYDVKM. The chain's CDR3 is CASTSTPFYGYTF. The CDR3 DNA sequence: TGTGCCAGCACCTCAACCCCCTTCTATGGCTACACCTTC.

This chain uses TRBV29-1 with TRBJ1-1; possible D gene TRBD1, 5 bases. The CDR3 covers 13 residues. The V end was cut by 4 bases, the J end by 5 bases, with 14 bases between. Germline CDR1 reads SQVTM; CDR2 reads ANQGSEA. CDR3 in DNA: TGCAGCGTTGGGGGGAGGAGCCAGACTGAAGCTTTCTTT. Residues: CSVGGRSQTEAFF.

This chain joins TRBV27 and TRBJ2-7, with unresolved D. The germline gives CDR1 MNHEY, CDR2 SMNVEV (reference sequence). CDR3 length equals 10 residues. Trimming cost V 8 bases and J 6 bases, with 8 bases left between them. The chain's CDR3 is CASGPSEQYF. The CDR3 DNA is TGTGCCAGCGGGCCCAGCGAGCAGTACTTC.

The chain is built from TRBV7-6 and TRBJ1-1; no firm D call. Trimming pared 1 base from V and 6 bases from J, leaving 9 bases between. Per germline, CDR1 SGHVS and CDR2 FNYEAQ. The CDR3 loop spans 13 amino acids. The CDR3 nucleotides read TGTGCCAGCAGCTTAGAACGAGGCTCTGAAGCTTTCTTT. Protein: CASSLERGSEAFF.